This entry features one TCR beta chain sequence. The antigen is not known. The CDR3 totals 15 residues. Deletions cut 3 bases from V and 4 bases from J, with 14 bases between. CDR1 and CDR2 from the germline V gene are MNHEY and SVGAGI. The data derive from a study of cytomegalovirus exposure and HLA in healthy donors. General observations from the study: Reports indicate that TCR beta sequences accurately predicted the HLA-A and HLA-B alleles of most subjects.

Primers included in the PCR were 60 Vbeta and 13 Jbeta primers. Here immunoSEQ multiplex PCR was the method, and the copy in TCRdb shows in-frame clones only, minus some. Here the sample spans under 200,000 clones, 55% to 70% being singletons. The chain couples TRBV6-5 to TRBJ2-3; D may be TRBD2 (6 bases). Sequenced input: PBMCs. The receptor was derived from a woman aged 40 to 49 in good health and CMV-seropositive. This CDR3 is CASSYGAGLADTQYF. CDR3 sequence (DNA): TGTGCCAGCAGTTATGGAGCGGGTCTGGCAGATACGCAGTATTTT.